Listed below are T cell receptor beta chains from one sample, sequenced in a study of post-analysis software for immune sequencing data. TCRdb independently ran MiXCR on the PCR reads; one entry per CDR3 protein. The data contain about 770,000 distinct CDR3 sequences, 35% to 55% of them seen just once; the ten biggest clones take up around 4.7%. Sequencing input: blood. The receptor source for this set is a girl aged 10-17 years with multiple sclerosis. Each CDR3 is given with its conserved first and last residue. The order of the fields is J gene, V gene, clone size, D gene, CDR3 DNA, CDR3 protein. The D gene is left open where the match is weak. Some rows have no size entry. The others give once, few or many, or a class for an expanded clone.

j_call: TRBJ2-7; v_call: TRBV5-5; clone_size: few; d_call: TRBD1; cdr3_nt: TGTGCCAGCAGCTCTCCACCGACAGGGGCGAACGAGCAGTACTTC; cdr3_aa: CASSSPPTGANEQYF
j_call: TRBJ2-7; v_call: TRBV20-1; clone_size: -; d_call: -; cdr3_nt: TGCAGTGCTAGACTCGTTCGAGACGAGCAGTACTTC; cdr3_aa: CSARLVRDEQYF
j_call: TRBJ2-3; v_call: TRBV11-2; clone_size: -; d_call: -; cdr3_nt: TGTGCCAGCAGCTCGGGGACCAGATGGGATACGCAGTATTTT; cdr3_aa: CASSSGTRWDTQYF
j_call: TRBJ2-7; v_call: TRBV7-2; clone_size: few; d_call: TRBD2; cdr3_nt: TGTGCCAGCAGTGGGACTAGTGGGATCTACGAGCAGTACTTC; cdr3_aa: CASSGTSGIYEQYF
j_call: TRBJ2-6; v_call: TRBV12-3/TRBV12-4; clone_size: few; d_call: -; cdr3_nt: TGTGCCAGCAAGGGGAACTCTGGGGCCAACGTCCTGACTTTC; cdr3_aa: CASKGNSGANVLTF
j_call: TRBJ2-7; v_call: TRBV7-9; clone_size: few; d_call: -; cdr3_nt: TGTGCCAGCAGCTTACTGTCGGAAATACAGTACTTC; cdr3_aa: CASSLLSEIQYF
j_call: TRBJ1-4; v_call: TRBV12-3/TRBV12-4; clone_size: -; d_call: -; cdr3_nt: TGTGCCGGCAGCACTGACACCCCAGACGAAAAACTGTTTTTT; cdr3_aa: CAGSTDTPDEKLFF
j_call: TRBJ1-1; v_call: TRBV6-1; clone_size: -; d_call: -; cdr3_nt: TGTGCCAGCAGCGGGGGGAAAGCTTTCTTT; cdr3_aa: CASSGGKAFF
j_call: TRBJ2-5; v_call: TRBV11-2; clone_size: -; d_call: -; cdr3_nt: TGTGCCAGCAGCCCCCCTAGGGGCTTGAGGGAGCAGTACTTC; cdr3_aa: CASSPPRGLREQYF
j_call: TRBJ2-7; v_call: TRBV29-1; clone_size: -; d_call: TRBD1; cdr3_nt: TGCAGCGGTGAGGAACAGGGGTACGAGCAGTACTTC; cdr3_aa: CSGEEQGYEQYF
j_call: TRBJ1-2; v_call: TRBV29-1; clone_size: -; d_call: -; cdr3_nt: TGCAGCGCTGAGGACAATTCTAACTATGGCTACACCTTC; cdr3_aa: CSAEDNSNYGYTF
j_call: TRBJ1-5; v_call: TRBV2; clone_size: -; d_call: TRBD1; cdr3_nt: TGTGCCAGCAGTATCGGGACAGCTAATCAGCCCCAGCATTTT; cdr3_aa: CASSIGTANQPQHF
j_call: TRBJ2-3; v_call: TRBV7-2; clone_size: -; d_call: TRBD1; cdr3_nt: TGTGCCAGCAGCCGGCGACAGGGAATTGCAGATACGCAGTATTTT; cdr3_aa: CASSRRQGIADTQYF
j_call: TRBJ2-1; v_call: TRBV20-1; clone_size: few; d_call: TRBD2; cdr3_nt: TGCAGTGCTCCGTCGACGAGCGGGACCCACAATGAGCAGTTCTTC; cdr3_aa: CSAPSTSGTHNEQFF
j_call: TRBJ2-3; v_call: TRBV5-5; clone_size: -; d_call: -; cdr3_nt: TGTGCCAGCAGCTTGGATATCACAGATACGCAGTATTTT; cdr3_aa: CASSLDITDTQYF
j_call: TRBJ1-1; v_call: TRBV4-3; clone_size: -; d_call: -; cdr3_nt: TGCGCCAGCAGCCAAGATTATGAGGACACTGAAGCTTTCTTT; cdr3_aa: CASSQDYEDTEAFF
j_call: TRBJ2-3; v_call: TRBV6-4; clone_size: many; d_call: -; cdr3_nt: TGTGCCAGCAGTGATAGTAGCGGAGCAGATACGCAGTATTTT; cdr3_aa: CASSDSSGADTQYF
j_call: TRBJ1-2; v_call: TRBV15; clone_size: -; d_call: -; cdr3_nt: TGTGCCACCAGCAGAGATAGACAGACCAACTATGGCTACACCTTC; cdr3_aa: CATSRDRQTNYGYTF
j_call: TRBJ1-4; v_call: TRBV12-3/TRBV12-4; clone_size: few; d_call: TRBD1; cdr3_nt: TGTGCCAGCAGTTACGGGACAGGGGGCGATGAAAAACTGTTTTTT; cdr3_aa: CASSYGTGGDEKLFF
j_call: TRBJ2-3; v_call: TRBV5-5; clone_size: few; d_call: TRBD1; cdr3_nt: TGTGCCAGCAGCTTGGCAGACAGGGGTGGTGATACGCAGTATTTT; cdr3_aa: CASSLADRGGDTQYF
j_call: TRBJ2-1; v_call: TRBV28; clone_size: -; d_call: TRBD1; cdr3_nt: TGTGCCAGCAGTTTAGGGATGGGACAGTCTATCTACAATGAGCAGTTCTTC; cdr3_aa: CASSLGMGQSIYNEQFF
j_call: TRBJ2-3; v_call: TRBV28; clone_size: -; d_call: -; cdr3_nt: TGTGCCGCGGAGGGGGGGTGGATGGGTGCCACAGATACGCAGTATTTT; cdr3_aa: CAAEGGWMGATDTQYF
j_call: TRBJ2-4; v_call: TRBV10-3; clone_size: -; d_call: -; cdr3_nt: TGTGCCAGCTTGGACAGGGCGGGGGAGGCCCAGTACTTC; cdr3_aa: CASLDRAGEAQYF
j_call: TRBJ2-3; v_call: TRBV20-1; clone_size: few; d_call: TRBD2; cdr3_nt: TGCAGTGCTAGACGCCTCGGGACTAGCGGGACAGTTAGCACAGATACGCAGTATTTT; cdr3_aa: CSARRLGTSGTVSTDTQYF
j_call: TRBJ2-1; v_call: TRBV4-2; clone_size: -; d_call: -; cdr3_nt: TGTGCCAGCAGCCACGGAGGGGATAGCTCCTACAATGAGCAGTTCTTC; cdr3_aa: CASSHGGDSSYNEQFF
j_call: TRBJ2-7; v_call: TRBV20-1; clone_size: -; d_call: -; cdr3_nt: TGCAGTGCTAGAGATGAAGACAGAATCTACGAGCAGTACTTC; cdr3_aa: CSARDEDRIYEQYF
j_call: TRBJ2-1; v_call: TRBV30; clone_size: -; d_call: -; cdr3_nt: TGTGCCTGGAGTCGGGGCAATGAGCAGTTCTTC; cdr3_aa: CAWSRGNEQFF
j_call: TRBJ1-2; v_call: TRBV20-1; clone_size: -; d_call: TRBD1; cdr3_nt: TGCAGTGCTAGAGATTCAGACAGGGCTTCTAACTATGGCTACACCTTC; cdr3_aa: CSARDSDRASNYGYTF
j_call: TRBJ2-1; v_call: TRBV20-1; clone_size: few; d_call: TRBD2; cdr3_nt: TGCAGTGCAAGGGGTCTCGGGGGACTAACCAATGAGCAGTTCTTC; cdr3_aa: CSARGLGGLTNEQFF
j_call: TRBJ1-4; v_call: TRBV12-3/TRBV12-4; clone_size: -; d_call: -; cdr3_nt: TGTACCAGCAGTGCAGGGGCAGATAATGAAAAACTGTTTTTT; cdr3_aa: CTSSAGADNEKLFF